A selection of T cell receptor beta chains follows, all from one sample in a study of graft-versus-host responses after intestinal transplantation. The protocol was immunoSEQ multiplex PCR, while the TCRdb copy is restricted to in-frame clones and leaves out a portion. The sample contains nearly 100,000 clones, about nine tenths of which appear only once. Sequences were derived from PBMCs, sampled 450 to 480 days after intestinal transplant. The receptors come from a human patient who received an intestinal transplant, so some T cells may come from the graft donor. Both conserved end residues are part of each CDR3. Fields, in order: clone size, V gene, D gene, J gene, CDR3 DNA, CDR3 protein. D genes are given only for firm matches. Clone size is not always given. Where it is, it says once, few, many or a class for expanded clones.

abundance: -
v_gene: TRBV2
d_gene: -
j_gene: TRBJ2-3
CDR3nt: TGTGCCAGCAGTAGGGCCGTTCGCAGCACAGATACGCAGTATTTT
CDR3aa: CASSRAVRSTDTQYF

abundance: -
v_gene: TRBV29-1
d_gene: TRBD1
j_gene: TRBJ1-1
CDR3nt: TGCAGCGTTGAAGTACAGGGGGGCACTGAAGCTTTCTTT
CDR3aa: CSVEVQGGTEAFF

abundance: -
v_gene: TRBV9
d_gene: TRBD1
j_gene: TRBJ2-7
CDR3nt: TGTGCCAGCAGCACCCATGGGACAGGGGACGAGCAGTACTTC
CDR3aa: CASSTHGTGDEQYF

abundance: once
v_gene: TRBV5-4
d_gene: -
j_gene: TRBJ2-7
CDR3nt: TGTGCCAGCAGCCCGGACGATGGCCCCTCCTACGAGCAGTACTTC
CDR3aa: CASSPDDGPSYEQYF

abundance: -
v_gene: TRBV13
d_gene: -
j_gene: TRBJ2-7
CDR3nt: TGTGCCAGCAGCTCCCGGGACCCGGGGGTCGCCTACGAGCAGTACTTC
CDR3aa: CASSSRDPGVAYEQYF

abundance: -
v_gene: TRBV10-1
d_gene: TRBD1
j_gene: TRBJ1-1
CDR3nt: TGCGCCAGCAGTGAGCCGAAAAGAGGGACAGTGTCCTTGGGTGAAGCTTTCTTT
CDR3aa: CASSEPKRGTVSLGEAFF

abundance: -
v_gene: TRBV4-1
d_gene: -
j_gene: TRBJ2-1
CDR3nt: TGCGCCAGCAGTCAGGGACCCTCCTACAATGAGCAGTTCTTC
CDR3aa: CASSQGPSYNEQFF

abundance: -
v_gene: TRBV2
d_gene: TRBD1
j_gene: TRBJ2-5
CDR3nt: TGTGCCAGCCAGACGACAGGGGGCGGGGAGACCCAGTACTTC
CDR3aa: CASQTTGGGETQYF

abundance: -
v_gene: TRBV10-2
d_gene: TRBD1
j_gene: TRBJ1-2
CDR3nt: TGCGCCAGCAGTGTATCTCAGGGGGCTAAACTCGATGGCTACACCTTC
CDR3aa: CASSVSQGAKLDGYTF

abundance: -
v_gene: TRBV15
d_gene: -
j_gene: TRBJ2-1
CDR3nt: TGTGCCACCAGCAGAGTGGAGGGGTCAGTGGTGGTGAATGAGCAGTTCTTC
CDR3aa: CATSRVEGSVVVNEQFF

abundance: -
v_gene: TRBV11-3
d_gene: -
j_gene: TRBJ2-5
CDR3nt: TGTGCCAGCAGCTTAGGGGGCGACCAAGAGACCCAGTACTTC
CDR3aa: CASSLGGDQETQYF

abundance: few
v_gene: TRBV6-1
d_gene: -
j_gene: TRBJ1-2
CDR3nt: TGTGCCAGCAGTGAAGCGCGAAAGGGGAATGATGGCTACACCTTC
CDR3aa: CASSEARKGNDGYTF

abundance: -
v_gene: TRBV5-4
d_gene: TRBD2
j_gene: TRBJ2-2
CDR3nt: TGTGCCAGCAGCCCAGGACTAGCGGGGCTGAACACCGGGGAGCTGTTTTTT
CDR3aa: CASSPGLAGLNTGELFF

abundance: -
v_gene: TRBV5-4
d_gene: TRBD1
j_gene: TRBJ1-1
CDR3nt: TGTGCCAGCAGCCGGACAGGTATGAACACTGAAGCTTTCTTT
CDR3aa: CASSRTGMNTEAFF

abundance: -
v_gene: TRBV5-6
d_gene: TRBD2
j_gene: TRBJ2-7
CDR3nt: TGTGCCAGCAGCTTGGCTGGGGGGGTCGAGCAGTACTTC
CDR3aa: CASSLAGGVEQYF

abundance: -
v_gene: TRBV6-4
d_gene: -
j_gene: TRBJ2-3
CDR3nt: TGTGCCAGCAGTTTGGACGACACAGATACGCAGTATTTT
CDR3aa: CASSLDDTDTQYF

abundance: -
v_gene: TRBV7-3
d_gene: TRBD1
j_gene: TRBJ2-2
CDR3nt: TGTGCCAGCAGCTTGGACAGGGGGCAAAGCACCGGGGAGCTGTTTTTT
CDR3aa: CASSLDRGQSTGELFF

abundance: -
v_gene: TRBV21-1
d_gene: -
j_gene: TRBJ1-1
CDR3nt: TGTGCCCCCCTAGGAGTGAACACTGAAGCTTTCTTT
CDR3aa: CAPLGVNTEAFF

abundance: -
v_gene: TRBV6-1
d_gene: -
j_gene: TRBJ1-4
CDR3nt: TGTGCCAGCAGTTCGTCCCTGGGAGGGGAAAAACTGTTTTTT
CDR3aa: CASSSSLGGEKLFF

abundance: -
v_gene: TRBV27
d_gene: -
j_gene: TRBJ1-1
CDR3nt: TGTGCCAGCAGTTTATTAGGGGGGGAAGCTTTCTTT
CDR3aa: CASSLLGGEAFF

abundance: -
v_gene: TRBV2
d_gene: TRBD2
j_gene: TRBJ2-7
CDR3nt: TGTGCCAGCAGGGGAGGGTACGAGCAGTACTTC
CDR3aa: CASRGGYEQYF

abundance: -
v_gene: TRBV4-1
d_gene: -
j_gene: TRBJ2-7
CDR3nt: TGCGCCAGCAGCCAAGTGCCAGCCCAATCCTACGAGCAGTACTTC
CDR3aa: CASSQVPAQSYEQYF

abundance: -
v_gene: TRBV19
d_gene: -
j_gene: TRBJ1-5
CDR3nt: TGTGCCAGTAGCCCCCGGACGGCTAGTAGCAATCAGCCCCAGCATTTT
CDR3aa: CASSPRTASSNQPQHF